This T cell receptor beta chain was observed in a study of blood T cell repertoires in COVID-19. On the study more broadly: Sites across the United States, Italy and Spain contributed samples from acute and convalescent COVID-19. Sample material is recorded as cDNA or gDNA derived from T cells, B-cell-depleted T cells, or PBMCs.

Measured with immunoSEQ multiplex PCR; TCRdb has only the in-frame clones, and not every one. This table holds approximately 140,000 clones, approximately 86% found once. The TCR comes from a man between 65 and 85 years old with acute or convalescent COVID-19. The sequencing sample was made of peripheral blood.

CDR3 amino acids: CASSEGGLTEAFF. The CDR3 nucleotides are TGTGCCAGCAGTGAGGGGGGGCTCACTGAAGCTTTCTTT. J is TRBJ1-1 and V is TRBV25-1; the D gene is possibly TRBD1 (6 bases). The CDR3 extends over 13 amino acids. The V and J ends lost 3 bases and 4 bases respectively, with 9 bases between them. CDR1 MGHDK and CDR2 SYGVNS come from the germline V gene. The full variable domain, rest sourced from reference TRBV25-1 and TRBJ1-1, is EADIYQTPRYLVIGTGKKITLECSQTMGHDKMYWYQQDPGMELHLIHYSYGVNSTEKGDLSSESTVSRIRTEHFPLTLESARPSHTSQYLCASSEGGLTEAFFGQGTRLTVV.